Below are 17 T cell receptor beta chains sequenced from a single sample in a study of shared clonotypes between healthy human individuals. Repertoires were generated with immunoSEQ multiplex PCR, while TCRdb's copy carries only in-frame clones and drops some. There are 300,000 or so clones in the sample; roughly 70% occur only once, and under 13% lies in the top ten. Sequencing used memory CD4+ T cells sorted from blood. Subset denoted: CD45RA-negative fraction. The receptor source for this set is a man younger than 45 in good health.

The chain couples TRBV18 to TRBJ2-7, with D unresolved. Trimming left V 2 bases short and J 7 bases short, with 9 bases between. Germline CDR1 reads KGHSH; CDR2 reads LQKENI. This CDR3 region has 12 residues. For the CDR3, the DNA is TGTGCCAGCTCACCAGAAATAGGGGAGCAGTACTTC. Amino acids: CASSPEIGEQYF.

The J gene is TRBJ2-7, the V gene TRBV5-6, with D perhaps matching TRBD1 or TRBD2 (5 bases each). Trimming stripped 0 bases from V and 5 bases from J, with 18 bases between. Germline CDR1 is SGHDT and CDR2 is YYEEEE. The CDR3 sequence is 16 residues long. The CDR3 is CASSLAGAKFSDEQYF. DNA of the CDR3: TGTGCCAGCAGCTTGGCCGGGGCAAAATTTTCCGACGAGCAGTACTTC.

V and J are TRBV10-3 and TRBJ2-5; no reliable D call. Trimming pared 2 bases from V and 4 bases from J, leaving 5 bases between. The V gene's germline CDR1 is ENHRY and CDR2 SYGVKD. The CDR3 consists of 12 residues. The CDR3 is CAISEERETQYF. In DNA, the CDR3 is TGTGCCATCAGTGAGGAACGAGAGACCCAGTACTTC.

This clone came up once. The J gene is TRBJ1-5, the V gene TRBV18; tentative D call: TRBD1 (5 bases). The CDR3 is 14 residues long. V was trimmed by 3 bases and J by 5 bases, leaving 11 bases between them. Germline V gene data show CDR1 as KGHSH and CDR2 as LQKENI. CDR3 DNA sequence: TGTGCCAGCTCACCGTGGGGGAAAGATCAGCCCCAGCATTTT. Protein: CASSPWGKDQPQHF.

This sequence joins TRBV2 and TRBJ2-3; D might be TRBD1 (6 bases). The CDR3 loop spans 14 amino acids. V was shortened by 5 bases and J by 2 bases, with 11 bases between the two germline ends. Germline CDR1 SNHLY, CDR2 FYNNEI. The CDR3 DNA is TGTGCCAGCAGTCCGTGGACAGACACAGATACGCAGTATTTT. Protein product: CASSPWTDTDTQYF.

The V and J genes are TRBV28 and TRBJ2-7; TRBD2 matches at 8 bases. The germline V gene encodes CDR1 MDHEN and CDR2 SYDVKM. The V segment lost 4 bases and the J segment 3 bases; nucleotides outside the gene matches: 5. There are 14 residues in the CDR3. DNA for the CDR3: TGTGCCAGCAGTTCCCCGGGAGGGGTCTACGAGCAGTACTTC. Protein sequence: CASSSPGGVYEQYF.

V and J are TRBV6-1 and TRBJ1-4; perhaps TRBD1 as D (5 bases). There are 15 residues in the CDR3. Between the trimmed V and J ends, which lost 6 bases and 3 bases, there was a span of 14 bases. Germline CDR1 MNHNS, CDR2 SASEGT. CDR3 nucleotides: TGTGCCAGCAGAGCCCTAGGGGCAGCTAATGAAAAACTGTTTTTT. Protein: CASRALGAANEKLFF.

The rearrangement joins TRBV6-1 to TRBJ1-1; possible D gene TRBD1, 5 bases. The CDR3 is made up of 14 amino acids. Looked up from germline, CDR1 is MNHNS and CDR2 is SASEGT. V was shortened by 2 bases and J by 9 bases, with 16 bases between the two germline ends. Here the CDR3 reads CASSEWQGQTKAFF. The CDR3 coding sequence is TGTGCCAGCAGTGAATGGCAGGGTCAGACTAAAGCTTTCTTT.

The chain employs TRBV29-1 and TRBJ1-3; 7 nucleotides agree with TRBD1. The CDR3 extends over 16 amino acids. The trim removed 6 bases at V and 2 bases at J, leaving 13 bases unmatched. The germline V gene has CDR1 SQVTM and CDR2 ANQGSEA. For the CDR3, the DNA is TGCAGCGTGGAGGGAGTGACAGGGCGTACTGGAAACACCATATATTTT. Translation: CSVEGVTGRTGNTIYF.

This clone has ten or more counts. This rearrangement joins TRBV5-1 to TRBJ2-3, with TRBD2 as a possible D gene (5 bases). Germline loops: CDR1 SGHRS, CDR2 YFSETQ. V was trimmed by 4 bases and J by 3 bases, leaving 21 bases between them. The CDR3 is 17 residues long. The CDR3 loop is CASSLRARGIGTDTQYF. CDR3 nucleotides: TGCGCCAGCAGCCTCCGGGCACGGGGTATCGGGACAGATACGCAGTATTTT. Variable domain in full (rest from reference TRBV5-1 and TRBJ2-3): KAGVTQTPRYLIKTRGQQVTLSCSPISGHRSVSWYQQTPGQGLQFLFEYFSETQRNKGNFPGRFSGRQFSNSRSEMNVSTLELGDSALYLCASSLRARGIGTDTQYFGPGTRLTVL.

V and J are TRBV19 and TRBJ2-7, with 8 bases fitting TRBD1. The CDR3 is 16 residues long. Germline V gene data show CDR1 as LNHDA and CDR2 as SQIVND (reference sequence). V lost 4 bases, J lost 5 bases, and 13 bases stayed unmatched. The CDR3 DNA reads as TGTGCCAGTAGTAGAAGAGATGGACAGGGTTTCAACGAGCAGTACTTC. Protein: CASSRRDGQGFNEQYF. The full variable domain, rest sourced from reference TRBV19 and TRBJ2-7, is DGGITQSPKYLFRKEGQNVTLSCEQNLNHDAMYWYRQDPGQGLRLIYYSQIVNDFQKGDIAEGYSVSREKKESFPLTVTSAQKNPTAFYLCASSRRDGQGFNEQYFGPGTRLTVT.

The V call is TRBV27, the J call TRBJ1-2; D is perhaps TRBD1 (6 bases). The CDR3 is made up of 15 amino acids. Trimming took 6 bases from V and 2 from J, leaving 16 bases between them. Germline V gene data show CDR1 as MNHEY and CDR2 as SMNVEV (reference sequence). CDR3 in DNA: TGTGCCAGCAGCGCCGCGGGAGGGGGGAACTATGGCTACACCTTC. Translation: CASSAAGGGNYGYTF.

The chain recombines TRBV15 with TRBJ2-7; D is uncertain. Germline lookup yields CDR1 LNHNV and CDR2 YYDKDF (reference sequence). This CDR3 region has 14 residues. Trimming took 0 bases from V and 3 from J, leaving 9 bases between them. The CDR3 is CATSREAPGYEQYF. DNA of the CDR3: TGTGCCACCAGCAGAGAGGCGCCCGGCTACGAGCAGTACTTC.

V usage is TRBV6-1 and J usage is TRBJ2-1, with TRBD2 matching 9 bases. The CDR3 extends over 15 amino acids. CDR1 is MNHNS, CDR2 SASEGT, per germline. J lost 9 bases, V lost 7 bases, and 13 bases had no gene match. CDR3 region: CASKGGTSPMFEQFF. The CDR3 nucleotides read TGTGCCAGCAAGGGGGGGACTAGCCCAATGTTTGAGCAGTTCTTC.

Of note for this clone: One base away lies a much larger clone, so this may be a sequencing read error. This chain connects TRBV5-6 to TRBJ1-5; D uncertain. The germline CDR1 and CDR2 sequences are SGHDT and YYEEEE. The CDR3 runs 17 residues. In nucleotides, the CDR3 is TGTGCCAGCAGCTTGGGAATGGGTGGGAATAGCAATCGGCCCCAGCATTTT. Its protein product is CASSLGMGGNSNRPQHF.

On this clone: Other DNA sequences in the sample encode the same CDR3. The chain carries TRBV7-9 and TRBJ2-7; 9 bases are a match to TRBD1. The V and J ends lost 4 bases and 3 bases, in that order; junction bases with no gene match: 4. CDR3 length: 14 amino acids. Germline loops: CDR1 SEHNR, CDR2 FQNEAQ (reference sequence). The CDR3 DNA reads TGTGCCAGCAGCTCGACGGACAGGGGCTACGAGCAGTACTTC. This sequence encodes CASSSTDRGYEQYF.

The chain combines TRBV18 with TRBJ1-5; D call uncertain. The germline CDR1 and CDR2 sequences are KGHSH and LQKENI. CDR3 length: 15 residues. V dropped 3 bases and J dropped 0 bases, with 9 bases sitting between them. This CDR3 is CASSPDGNSNQPQHF. The DNA for the CDR3 is TGTGCCAGCTCACCGGACGGGAATAGCAATCAGCCCCAGCATTTT.